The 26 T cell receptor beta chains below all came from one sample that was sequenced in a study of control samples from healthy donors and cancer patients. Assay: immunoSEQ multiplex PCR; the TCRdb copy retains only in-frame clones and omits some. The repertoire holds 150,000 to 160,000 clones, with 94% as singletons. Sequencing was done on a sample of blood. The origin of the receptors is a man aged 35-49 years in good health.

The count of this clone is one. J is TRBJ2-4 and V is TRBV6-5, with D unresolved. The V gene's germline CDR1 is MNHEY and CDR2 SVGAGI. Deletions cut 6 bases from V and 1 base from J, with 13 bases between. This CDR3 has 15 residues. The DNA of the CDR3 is TGTGCCAGCAGCCTGGGCGCCGGGGCCAAAAACATTCAGTACTTC. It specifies CASSLGAGAKNIQYF.

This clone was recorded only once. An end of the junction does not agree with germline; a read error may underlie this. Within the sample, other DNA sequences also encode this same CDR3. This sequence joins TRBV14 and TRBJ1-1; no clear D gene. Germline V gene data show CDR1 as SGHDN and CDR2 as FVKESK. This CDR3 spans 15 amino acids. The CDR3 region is CASSQDSLPRRGAFF. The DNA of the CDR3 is TGCGCCAGCAGCCAAGATAGTCTACCCAGACGGGGAGCTTTCTTT.

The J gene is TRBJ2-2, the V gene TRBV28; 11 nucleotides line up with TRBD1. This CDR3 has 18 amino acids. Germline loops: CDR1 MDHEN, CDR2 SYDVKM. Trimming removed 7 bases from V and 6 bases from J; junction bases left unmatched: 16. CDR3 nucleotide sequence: TGTGCCAGCAACCCGGGGGGGACAGGGGGTTTCTTTGCCGGGGAGCTGTTTTTT. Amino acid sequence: CASNPGGTGGFFAGELFF. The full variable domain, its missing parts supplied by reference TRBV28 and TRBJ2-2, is DVKVTQSSRYLVKRTGEKVFLECVQDMDHENMFWYRQDPGLGLRLIYFSYDVKMKEKGDIPEGYSVSREKKERFSLILESASTNQTSMYLCASNPGGTGGFFAGELFFGEGSRLTVL.

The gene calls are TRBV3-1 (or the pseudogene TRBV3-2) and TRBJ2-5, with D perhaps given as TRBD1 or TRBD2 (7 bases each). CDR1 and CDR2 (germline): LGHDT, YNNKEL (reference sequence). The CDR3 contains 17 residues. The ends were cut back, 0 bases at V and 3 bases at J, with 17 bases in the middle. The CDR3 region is CASSQDPGGALEETQYF. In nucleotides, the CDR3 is TGTGCCAGCAGCCAAGATCCAGGGGGGGCCCTTGAAGAGACCCAGTACTTC.

The CDR3 DNA sequence: TGTGCCAGCTGTCGCAGGGCTGGAAACACCATATATTTT. Its protein product is CASCRRAGNTIYF. The genes are TRBV12-3 or TRBV12-4 and TRBJ1-3; weak D call: TRBD1 (5 bases). This CDR3 contains 13 residues. The V gene lost 8 bases and the J gene lost 2 bases, with 10 bases spanning the gap.

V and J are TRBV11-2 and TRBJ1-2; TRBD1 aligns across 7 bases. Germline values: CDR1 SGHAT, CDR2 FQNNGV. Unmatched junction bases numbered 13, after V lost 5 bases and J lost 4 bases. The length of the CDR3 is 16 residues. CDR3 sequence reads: CASSATTGDRLYGYTF. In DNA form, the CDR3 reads TGTGCCAGCAGCGCGACTACAGGGGACAGACTCTATGGCTACACCTTC.

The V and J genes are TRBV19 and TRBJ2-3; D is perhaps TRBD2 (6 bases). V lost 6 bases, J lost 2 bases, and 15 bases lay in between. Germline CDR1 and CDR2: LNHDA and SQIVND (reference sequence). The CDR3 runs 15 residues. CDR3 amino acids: CASRGGPGPTDTQYF. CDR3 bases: TGTGCCAGTAGGGGGGGACCCGGCCCCACAGATACGCAGTATTTT.

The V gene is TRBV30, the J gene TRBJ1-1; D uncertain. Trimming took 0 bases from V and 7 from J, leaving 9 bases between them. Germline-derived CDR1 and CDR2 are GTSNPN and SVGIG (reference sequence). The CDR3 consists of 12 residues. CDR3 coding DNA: TGTGCCTGGAGTGTACTCGGAGGTGAAGCTTTCTTT. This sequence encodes CAWSVLGGEAFF.

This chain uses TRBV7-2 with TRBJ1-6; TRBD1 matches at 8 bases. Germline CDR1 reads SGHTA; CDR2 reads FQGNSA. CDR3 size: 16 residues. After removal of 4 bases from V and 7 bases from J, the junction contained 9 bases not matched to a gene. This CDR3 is CASSSQSGTGNSPLHF. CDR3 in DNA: TGTGCCAGCAGCTCGCAGTCCGGGACAGGAAATTCACCCCTCCACTTT.

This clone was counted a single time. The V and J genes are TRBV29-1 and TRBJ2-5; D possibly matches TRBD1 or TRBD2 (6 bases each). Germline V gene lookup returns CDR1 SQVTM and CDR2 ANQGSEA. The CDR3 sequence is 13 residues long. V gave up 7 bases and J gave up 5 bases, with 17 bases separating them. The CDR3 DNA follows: TGCAGCGCCCGAAGGGGGGTCGGGGAGACCCAGTACTTC. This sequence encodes CSARRGVGETQYF.

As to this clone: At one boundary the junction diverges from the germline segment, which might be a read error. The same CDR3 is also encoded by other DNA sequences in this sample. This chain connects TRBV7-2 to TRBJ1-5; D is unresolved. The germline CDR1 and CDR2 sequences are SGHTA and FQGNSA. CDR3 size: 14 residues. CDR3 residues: CASSLGNGNQPQHF. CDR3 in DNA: TGTGCTAGCAGCTTAGGCAATGGCAATCAGCCCCAGCATTTT.

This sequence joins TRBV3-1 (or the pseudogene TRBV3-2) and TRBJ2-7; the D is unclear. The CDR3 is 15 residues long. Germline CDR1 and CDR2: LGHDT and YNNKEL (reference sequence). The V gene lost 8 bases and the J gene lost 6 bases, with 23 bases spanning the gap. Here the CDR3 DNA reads TGTGCCAGCCGGCAAAGCTTTAGTGGGTCAAGCGAGCAGTACTTC. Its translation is CASRQSFSGSSEQYF.

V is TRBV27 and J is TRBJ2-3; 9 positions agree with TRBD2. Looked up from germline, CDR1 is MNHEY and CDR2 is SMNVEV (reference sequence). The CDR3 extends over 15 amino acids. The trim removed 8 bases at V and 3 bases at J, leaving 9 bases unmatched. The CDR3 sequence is CASHRRGGGTDTQYF. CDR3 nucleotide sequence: TGTGCCAGCCACCGGCGGGGGGGTGGGACAGATACGCAGTATTTT.

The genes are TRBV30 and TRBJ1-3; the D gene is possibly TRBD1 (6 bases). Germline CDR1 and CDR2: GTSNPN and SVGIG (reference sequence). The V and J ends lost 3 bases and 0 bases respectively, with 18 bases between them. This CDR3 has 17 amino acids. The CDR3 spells CAWRHLGRGSSGNTIYF. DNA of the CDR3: TGTGCCTGGAGACACCTTGGCAGGGGTTCCTCTGGAAACACCATATATTTT.

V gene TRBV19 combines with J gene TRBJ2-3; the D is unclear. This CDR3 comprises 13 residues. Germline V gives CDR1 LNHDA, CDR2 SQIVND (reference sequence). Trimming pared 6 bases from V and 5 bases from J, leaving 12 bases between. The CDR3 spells CASSPDAIDTQYF. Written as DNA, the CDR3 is TGTGCCAGTAGCCCGGACGCAATAGATACGCAGTATTTT.

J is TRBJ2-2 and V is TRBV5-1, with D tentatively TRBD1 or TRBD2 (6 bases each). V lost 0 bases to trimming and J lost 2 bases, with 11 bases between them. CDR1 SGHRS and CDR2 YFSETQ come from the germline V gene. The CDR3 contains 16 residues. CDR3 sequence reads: CASSLVGGQNTGELFF. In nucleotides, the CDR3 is TGCGCCAGCAGCTTGGTGGGGGGCCAAAACACCGGGGAGCTGTTTTTT.

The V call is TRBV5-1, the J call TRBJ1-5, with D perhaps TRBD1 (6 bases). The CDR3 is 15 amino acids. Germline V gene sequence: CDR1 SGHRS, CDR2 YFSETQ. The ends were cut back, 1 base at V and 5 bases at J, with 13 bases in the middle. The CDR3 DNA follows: TGCGCCAGCAGCTTGCTTGGGGGGGCGGATCAGCCCCAGCATTTT. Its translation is CASSLLGGADQPQHF.

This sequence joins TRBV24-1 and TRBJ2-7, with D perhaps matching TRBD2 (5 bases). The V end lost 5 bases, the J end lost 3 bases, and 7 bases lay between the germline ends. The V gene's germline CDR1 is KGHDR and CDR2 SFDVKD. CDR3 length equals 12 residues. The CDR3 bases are TGTGCCACCAGTGTCGAGGGCTACGAGCAGTACTTC. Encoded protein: CATSVEGYEQYF.

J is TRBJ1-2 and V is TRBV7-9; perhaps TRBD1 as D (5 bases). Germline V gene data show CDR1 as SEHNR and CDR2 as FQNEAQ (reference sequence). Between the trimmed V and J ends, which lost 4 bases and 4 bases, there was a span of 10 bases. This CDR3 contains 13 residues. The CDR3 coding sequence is TGTGCCAGCAGCTCAGGGTGGGGCTATGGCTACACCTTC. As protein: CASSSGWGYGYTF.

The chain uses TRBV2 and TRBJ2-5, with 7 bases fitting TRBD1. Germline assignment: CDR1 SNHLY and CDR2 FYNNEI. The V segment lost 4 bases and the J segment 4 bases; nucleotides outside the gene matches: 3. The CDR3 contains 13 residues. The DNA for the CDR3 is TGTGCCAGCAGTGTTCCAGGGGGAGAGACCCAGTACTTC. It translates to CASSVPGGETQYF.

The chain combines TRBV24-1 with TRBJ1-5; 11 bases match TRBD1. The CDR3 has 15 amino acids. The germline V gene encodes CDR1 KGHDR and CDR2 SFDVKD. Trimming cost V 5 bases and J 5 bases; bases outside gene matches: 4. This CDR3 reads CATSGRDRGDQPQHF. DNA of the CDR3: TGTGCCACCAGTGGACGGGACAGGGGGGATCAGCCCCAGCATTTT.

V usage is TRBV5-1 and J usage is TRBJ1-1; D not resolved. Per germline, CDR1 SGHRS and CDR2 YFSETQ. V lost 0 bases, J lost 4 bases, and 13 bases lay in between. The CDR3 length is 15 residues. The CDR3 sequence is CASSLVGGSATEAFF. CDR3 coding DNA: TGCGCCAGCAGCTTGGTTGGAGGGTCGGCCACTGAAGCTTTCTTT. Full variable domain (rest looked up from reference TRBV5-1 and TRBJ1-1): KAGVTQTPRYLIKTRGQQVTLSCSPISGHRSVSWYQQTPGQGLQFLFEYFSETQRNKGNFPGRFSGRQFSNSRSEMNVSTLELGDSALYLCASSLVGGSATEAFFGQGTRLTVV.

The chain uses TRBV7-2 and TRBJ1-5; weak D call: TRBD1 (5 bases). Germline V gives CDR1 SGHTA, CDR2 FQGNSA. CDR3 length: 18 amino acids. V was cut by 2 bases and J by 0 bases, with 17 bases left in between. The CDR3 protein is CASSLKGASSYSNQPQHF. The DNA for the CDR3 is TGTGCCAGCAGCTTAAAAGGGGCCTCTTCATATAGCAATCAGCCCCAGCATTTT.

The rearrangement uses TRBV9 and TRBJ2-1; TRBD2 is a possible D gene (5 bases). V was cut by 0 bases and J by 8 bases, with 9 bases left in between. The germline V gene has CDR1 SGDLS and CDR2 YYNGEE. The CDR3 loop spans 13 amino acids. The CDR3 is CASSVEGRDEQFF. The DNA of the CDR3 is TGTGCCAGCAGCGTAGAAGGGCGGGATGAGCAGTTCTTC.

CDR3 sequence: CASSPSVTGELFF. The CDR3 DNA reads as TGTGCCAGCAGCCCGTCGGTCACCGGGGAGCTGTTTTTT. The chain uses TRBV11-2 and TRBJ2-2; D remains unclear. Germline V gene data show CDR1 as SGHAT and CDR2 as FQNNGV. Trimming shortened V by 5 bases and J by 4 bases, and 8 bases separated the two germline ends. This CDR3 contains 13 residues.

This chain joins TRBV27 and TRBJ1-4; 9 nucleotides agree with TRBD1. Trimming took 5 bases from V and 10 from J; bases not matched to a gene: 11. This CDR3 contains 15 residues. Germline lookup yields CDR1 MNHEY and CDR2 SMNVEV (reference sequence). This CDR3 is CASSTQTGGFGKLFF. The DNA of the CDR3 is TGTGCCAGCAGTACCCAAACAGGGGGCTTTGGAAAACTGTTTTTT.